Following are 10 T cell receptor beta chains from one sample sequenced in a study of blood T cells in healthy people across ages. Then a second PCR, running roughly 6 to 11 cycles, was carried out with a sample-barcoded 5' primer and a J-beta primer mix. TCRdb ran MiXCR on the 5' RACE reads and lists one entry per CDR3 protein. The sample contains around 690,000 distinct CDR3 sequences, 58% of which appear only once. The sequenced material came from blood. The receptor set was obtained from a man between 60 and 75 years old in good health.

The chain employs TRBV29-1 and TRBJ2-5; D is unclear. This CDR3 is 10 amino acids long. Trimming took 2 bases from V and 7 from J, leaving 5 bases between them. Germline V gene sequence: CDR1 SQVTM, CDR2 ANQGSEA. The CDR3 protein is CSVEQTTQYF. The CDR3 region has the DNA TGCAGCGTTGAACAGACGACCCAGTACTTC.

This clonotype showed up just a few times. The chain is built from TRBV29-1 and TRBJ2-6, with 7 bases that match TRBD1. Trimming removed 7 bases from V and 0 bases from J; junction bases left unmatched: 9. The CDR3 runs to 16 residues. Germline V gene lookup returns CDR1 SQVTM and CDR2 ANQGSEA. Here the CDR3 reads CSAIGQAHSGANVLTF. CDR3 in DNA: TGCAGCGCAATCGGACAGGCTCACTCTGGGGCCAACGTCCTGACTTTC.

The chain couples TRBV28 to TRBJ2-1; D gene unclear. The V end was cut by 3 bases, the J end by 4 bases, with 16 bases between. The CDR3 is made up of 16 amino acids. Per germline, CDR1 MDHEN and CDR2 SYDVKM. The CDR3 nucleotides are TGTGCCAGCAGTTTGGCCGCCGTCAGTAAGTACAATGAGCAGTTCTTC. Protein: CASSLAAVSKYNEQFF. The complete variable domain, with remaining parts taken from reference TRBV28 and TRBJ2-1, reads DVKVTQSSRYLVKRTGEKVFLECVQDMDHENMFWYRQDPGLGLRLIYFSYDVKMKEKGDIPEGYSVSREKKERFSLILESASTNQTSMYLCASSLAAVSKYNEQFFGPGTRLTVL.

V and J are TRBV28 and TRBJ1-2; D unresolved. Trimming left V 11 bases short and J 3 bases short, with 13 bases between. The germline gives CDR1 MDHEN, CDR2 SYDVKM. The CDR3 consists of 12 residues. The CDR3 sequence: CAATESYYGYTF. CDR3 DNA: TGTGCCGCCACAGAGAGTTACTATGGCTACACCTTC.

This clonotype was found a few times. V gene TRBV4-1 combines with J gene TRBJ2-3; 13 bases map to TRBD2. Germline assignment: CDR1 MGHRA and CDR2 YSYEKL. The CDR3 has 16 amino acids. V shed 4 bases and J 1 base; nucleotides not matched to a gene: 2. The CDR3 sequence is CASSRGTSGGTDTQYF. In nucleotides, the CDR3 is TGCGCCAGCAGCCGAGGGACTAGCGGGGGCACAGATACGCAGTATTTT.

To note about this clonotype: Relative to the germline gene, one junction end is altered; a read error may explain this. The chain is built from TRBV3-1 and TRBJ1-6; D is undetermined. This CDR3 region has 18 residues. CDR1 LGHDT and CDR2 YNNKEL come from the germline V gene (reference sequence). The CDR3: CASSQELSQVLSASPPHF. DNA of the CDR3: TGTGCCAGCAGCCAAGAGTTAAGCCAGGTTCTGTCTGCTTCACCCCCCCACTTT.

The chain employs TRBV29-1 and TRBJ2-3; D tentatively fits TRBD1 or TRBD2 (5 bases each). Germline V CDR1 and CDR2: SQVTM, ANQGSEA. V lost 4 bases and J lost 2, with 7 bases in between. There are 12 residues in the CDR3. The CDR3 coding sequence is TGCAGCGTTGGGGACCTCACAGATACGCAGTATTTT. Protein: CSVGDLTDTQYF.

V usage is TRBV27 and J usage is TRBJ1-2; 11 nucleotides agree with TRBD1. This CDR3 is built from 13 residues. Germline V gene lookup returns CDR1 MNHEY and CDR2 SMNVEV (reference sequence). V trimming: 4 bases; J trimming: 8 bases; junction bases outside the gene matches: 3. The CDR3 coding sequence is TGTGCCAGCAGTTCGGGACAGGGGGAGGGCTACACCTTC. It specifies CASSSGQGEGYTF.

The chain combines TRBV20-1 with TRBJ2-5, with no clear D. The J call may be faulty, since TRBJ2-1 better matches the DNA end. Germline V gene sequence: CDR1 DFQATT, CDR2 SNEGSKA (reference sequence). The CDR3 has 13 amino acids. The CDR3 DNA sequence: TGCAGTGCTAGAGAGACCTCTCAAGAGACCCAGTTCTTC. The encoded protein is CSARETSQETQFF.

This CDR3 is CAIRTYNEQFF. The CDR3 DNA follows: TGTGCCATCCGGACCTACAATGAGCAGTTCTTC. The chain uses TRBV6-1 and TRBJ2-1, with D hard to call. Germline-derived CDR1 and CDR2 are MNHNS and SASEGT. The CDR3 is made up of 11 amino acids. Trimming stripped 10 bases from V and 2 bases from J, with 6 bases between.